This T cell receptor (beta chain) was identified during a study of CD8 T cells in ankylosing spondylitis. Comment on this clonotype: Its antigen remains unknown.

This CDR3 comprises 14 residues. J was trimmed by 5 bases and V by 3 bases; bases with no gene match: 4. Germline assignment: CDR1 LGHDT and CDR2 YNNKEL (reference sequence). Overall study results and limits: Reports say disease-linked clones showed up significantly more in matched ankylosing spondylitis synovial fluid. Disease-linked clones were CD8+ and relatively rare in peripheral blood. A TCR beta motif of fewer than ten highly homologous variants appeared characteristic of ankylosing spondylitis blood.

Each TCR beta library was made by quantitative 5'-RACE that incorporated molecular barcodes. TCRdb reanalysed the 5' RACE reads using MiXCR and keeps one entry per CDR3 protein. This sample has roughly 440,000 distinct CDR3 sequences; roughly a sixth occur once, and the top ten carry 1%. This chain joins TRBV3-1 and TRBJ1-1; 9 bases are shared with TRBD1. Sequenced material: blood, either unsorted or a sorted T cell fraction (not recorded which). The source of this sequence is a male donor with ankylosing spondylitis. The CDR3 DNA sequence: TGTGCCAGCAGCCAGAAGACAGGGGGGACTGAAGCTTTCTTT. It encodes CASSQKTGGTEAFF. Based on the CDR3 plus reference TRBV3-1 and TRBJ1-1, the full variable domain is DTAVSQTPKYLVTQMGNDKSIKCEQNLGHDTMYWYKQDSKKFLKIMFSYNNKELIINETVPNRFSPKSPDKAHLNLHINSLELGDSAVYFCASSQKTGGTEAFFGQGTRLTVV.